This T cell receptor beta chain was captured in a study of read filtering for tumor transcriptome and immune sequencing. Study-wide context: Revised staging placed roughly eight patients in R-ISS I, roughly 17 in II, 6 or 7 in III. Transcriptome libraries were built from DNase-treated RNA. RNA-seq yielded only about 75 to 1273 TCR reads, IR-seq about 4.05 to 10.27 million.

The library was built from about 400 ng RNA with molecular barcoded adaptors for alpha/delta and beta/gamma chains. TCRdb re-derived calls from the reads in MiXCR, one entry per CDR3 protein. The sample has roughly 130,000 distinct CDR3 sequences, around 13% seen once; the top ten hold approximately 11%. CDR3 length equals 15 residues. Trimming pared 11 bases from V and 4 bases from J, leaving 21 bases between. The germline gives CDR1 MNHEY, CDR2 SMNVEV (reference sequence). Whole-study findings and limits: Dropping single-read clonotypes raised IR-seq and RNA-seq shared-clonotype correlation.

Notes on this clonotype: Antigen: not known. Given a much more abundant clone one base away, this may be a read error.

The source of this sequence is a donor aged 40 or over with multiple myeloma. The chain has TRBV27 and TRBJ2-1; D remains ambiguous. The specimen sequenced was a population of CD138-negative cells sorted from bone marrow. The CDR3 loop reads CAGTQMAAAYNEQFF. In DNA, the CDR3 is TGTGCCGGCACTCAAATGGCGGCGGCTTACAATGAGCAGTTCTTC.